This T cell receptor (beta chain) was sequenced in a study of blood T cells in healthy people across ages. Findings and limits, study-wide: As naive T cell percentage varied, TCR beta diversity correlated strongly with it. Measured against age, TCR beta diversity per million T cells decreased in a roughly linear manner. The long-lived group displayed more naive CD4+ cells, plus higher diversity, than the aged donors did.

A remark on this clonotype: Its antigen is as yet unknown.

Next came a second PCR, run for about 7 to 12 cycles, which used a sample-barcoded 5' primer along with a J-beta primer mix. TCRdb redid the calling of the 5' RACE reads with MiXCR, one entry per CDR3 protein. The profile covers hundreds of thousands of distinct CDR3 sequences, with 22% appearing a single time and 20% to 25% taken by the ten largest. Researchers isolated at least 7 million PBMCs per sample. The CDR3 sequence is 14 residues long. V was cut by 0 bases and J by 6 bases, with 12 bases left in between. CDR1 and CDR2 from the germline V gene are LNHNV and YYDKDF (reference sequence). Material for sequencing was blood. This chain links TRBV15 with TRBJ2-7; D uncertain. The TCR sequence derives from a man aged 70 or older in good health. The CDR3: CATSRDLSRVEQYF. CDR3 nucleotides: TGTGCCACCAGCAGAGATCTCTCCCGGGTCGAGCAGTACTTC.